These 23 T cell receptor beta chains originate from one sample sequenced in a study of cytomegalovirus exposure and HLA in healthy donors. Use of 60 Vbeta and 13 Jbeta primers characterized the PCR. Profiled with immunoSEQ multiplex PCR; TCRdb holds only in-frame clones, not every one. The profile shows about 130,000 clones, roughly 80% of them singletons. The material sequenced was PBMCs. Receptors were obtained from a woman aged 40-49 years in good health and CMV-seropositive.

This chain uses TRBV7-2 with TRBJ1-2; 8 nucleotides agree with TRBD1. Unmatched junction bases numbered 10, after V lost 8 bases and J lost 8 bases. The V gene's germline CDR1 is SGHTA and CDR2 FQGNSA. The CDR3 consists of 13 residues. CDR3 sequence reads: CASVPRQGRGYTF. The CDR3 DNA sequence: TGTGCCAGCGTCCCCCGACAGGGGCGAGGCTACACCTTC. Together with reference TRBV7-2 and TRBJ1-2, the CDR3 gives the full variable domain: GAGVSQSPSNKVTEKGKDVELRCDPISGHTALYWYRQSLGQGLEFLIYFQGNSAPDKSGLPSDRFSAERTGGSVSTLTIQRTQQEDSAVYLCASVPRQGRGYTFGSGTRLTVV.

This clone was counted once. The chain is built from TRBV30 and TRBJ1-4; D remains ambiguous. V lost 2 bases to trimming and J lost 8 bases, with 6 bases between them. In germline, CDR1 is GTSNPN, CDR2 SVGIG (reference sequence). The CDR3 length is 11 residues. The CDR3 spells CAWSPGEKLFF. Here the CDR3 DNA reads TGTGCCTGGAGTCCAGGAGAAAAACTGTTTTTT. The full variable domain, in which reference TRBV30 and TRBJ1-4 provide the parts outside the CDR3, is SQTIHQWPATLVQPVGSPLSLECTVEGTSNPNLYWYRQAAGRGLQLLFYSVGIGQISSEVPQNLSASRPQDRQFILSSKKLLLSDSGFYLCAWSPGEKLFFGSGTQLSVL.

The rearrangement links TRBV2 to TRBJ1-1, with D tentatively TRBD1 (5 bases). There are 16 residues in the CDR3. Per the germline V gene, CDR1 is SNHLY and CDR2 is FYNNEI. Trimming shortened V by 2 bases and J by 4 bases, and 17 bases separated the two germline ends. The CDR3 nucleotides are TGTGCCAGCAGTGAATTCTGGGGCGTCGGGGGCACTGAAGCTTTCTTT. It specifies CASSEFWGVGGTEAFF.

J is TRBJ2-5 and V is TRBV11-3; possibly TRBD2 for D (6 bases). This CDR3 is built from 17 residues. Trimming shortened V by 2 bases and J by 5 bases, and 21 bases separated the two germline ends. Per germline, CDR1 SGHNT and CDR2 YENEEA. CDR3 residues: CASSLFGPIDRGETQYF. CDR3 in DNA: TGTGCCAGCAGCTTATTTGGTCCAATAGACCGGGGGGAGACCCAGTACTTC.

The rearrangement uses TRBV5-5 and TRBJ2-3; a weak D match, TRBD1 (6 bases). Germline CDR1 is SGHKS and CDR2 is YYEKEE (reference sequence). This CDR3 region has 14 residues. Trimming stripped 4 bases from V and 6 bases from J, with 15 bases between. CDR3 sequence (DNA): TGTGCCAGCAGCACAGACAGGATCTGGGATACGCAGTATTTT. This codes for CASSTDRIWDTQYF.

The chain carries TRBV12-5 and TRBJ1-2; a possible D gene is TRBD1 (6 bases). Germline V gene sequence: CDR1 LGHNT, CDR2 FRNRAP. V was clipped by 5 bases and J by 6 bases, with 16 bases between them. The CDR3 sequence is 14 residues long. The CDR3 nucleotides read TGTGCTAGTGGTCAAGATTGGGGGCGAAATGGCTACACCTTC. The encoded protein is CASGQDWGRNGYTF.

J is TRBJ2-1 and V is TRBV7-9, with D tentatively TRBD2 (6 bases). The CDR3 has 13 residues. From germline, CDR1 is SEHNR and CDR2 FQNEAQ (reference sequence). Between the trimmed V and J ends, which lost 7 bases and 6 bases, there was a span of 13 bases. The CDR3 is CASKPGVANEQFF. Here the CDR3 DNA reads TGTGCCAGCAAACCGGGAGTAGCCAATGAGCAGTTCTTC.

The genes are TRBV30 and TRBJ2-3, with 7 bases that match TRBD2. The CDR3 sequence is 14 residues long. The germline V gene encodes CDR1 GTSNPN and CDR2 SVGIG (reference sequence). V trimming: 0 bases; J trimming: 6 bases; junction bases outside the gene matches: 6. The CDR3 region has the DNA TGTGCCTGGAGTGTCGGAGCGGGGAGGGATACGCAGTATTTT. Translating gives CAWSVGAGRDTQYF.

The chain joins TRBV19 to TRBJ1-1, with 7 bases fitting TRBD1. Germline V CDR1 and CDR2: LNHDA, SQIVND (reference sequence). The CDR3 is 14 amino acids. V lost 5 bases, J lost 1 base, and 4 bases stayed unmatched. CDR3 sequence (DNA): TGTGCCAGTAGTCCCGGGACAGAGAACACTGAAGCTTTCTTT. Its protein is CASSPGTENTEAFF.

The chain links TRBV2 to TRBJ1-2; unclear D gene. Trimming removed 6 bases at V and 0 bases at J, with 11 bases between. The CDR3 covers 14 residues. Germline-derived CDR1 and CDR2 are SNHLY and FYNNEI. CDR3 in DNA: TGTGCCAGCAGGTTTTCCCCAGCTAACTATGGCTACACCTTC. The encoded protein is CASRFSPANYGYTF. Full variable domain (outside the CDR3, taken from reference TRBV2 and TRBJ1-2): EPEVTQTPSHQVTQMGQEVILRCVPISNHLYFYWYRQILGQKVEFLVSFYNNEISEKSEIFDDQFSVERPDGSNFTLKIRSTKLEDSAMYFCASRFSPANYGYTFGSGTRLTVV.

This rearrangement joins TRBV30 to TRBJ1-3; a weak D match, TRBD1 (6 bases). The V end lost 5 bases, the J end lost 4 bases, and 15 bases lay between the germline ends. Germline lookup yields CDR1 GTSNPN and CDR2 SVGIG (reference sequence). The CDR3 contains 14 residues. This CDR3 reads CAWGAGTLGNTIYF. For the CDR3, the DNA is TGTGCCTGGGGCGCCGGGACACTCGGAAACACCATATATTTT.

Details on this clone: One junction end disagrees with the germline gene, perhaps due to a read error. The chain links TRBV4-1 to TRBJ1-1; 9 nucleotides match TRBD1. CDR1 is MGHRA and CDR2 is YSYEKL in the germline V gene. The CDR3 runs to 15 residues. In DNA, the CDR3 is TGTGCCAGCAGCGATTCGGGACAGGGAGGAACTGAAGCTTTCTTT. Translation gives CASSDSGQGGTEAFF.

This clone was seen more than once but under ten times. This chain uses TRBV6-5 with TRBJ2-6, with a tentative D call TRBD1 (6 bases). The CDR3 totals 15 residues. Trimming left V 6 bases short and J 4 bases short, with 13 bases between. Germline V lookup: CDR1 MNHEY, CDR2 SVGAGI. This CDR3 reads CASSAGESGANVLTF. In nucleotides, the CDR3 is TGTGCCAGCAGCGCAGGGGAGTCCGGGGCCAACGTCCTGACTTTC.

This clone was seen just once. The J gene is TRBJ1-1, the V gene TRBV18, with TRBD1 identical over 8 bases. This CDR3 spans 15 amino acids. V gave up 5 bases and J gave up 6 bases; unmatched junction bases: 11. Per the germline V gene, CDR1 is KGHSH and CDR2 is LQKENI. CDR3 DNA sequence: TGTGCCAGCTCAGTTCGACAGGGGCAATTCTCTGAAGCTTTCTTT. This sequence encodes CASSVRQGQFSEAFF. The full variable domain, in which reference TRBV18 and TRBJ1-1 provide the parts outside the CDR3, is NAGVMQNPRHLVRRRGQEARLRCSPMKGHSHVYWYRQLPEEGLKFMVYLQKENIIDESGMPKERFSAEFPKEGPSILRIQQVVRGDSAAYFCASSVRQGQFSEAFFGQGTRLTVV.

The chain employs TRBV5-1 and TRBJ1-1; no clear D gene. The germline V gene encodes CDR1 SGHRS and CDR2 YFSETQ. Trimming removed 0 bases at V and 4 bases at J, with 10 bases between. This CDR3 is 14 amino acids long. Here the CDR3 DNA reads TGCGCCAGCAGCTTGGGCACTATGACCACTGAAGCTTTCTTT. This encodes CASSLGTMTTEAFF.

Details on this clone: A far larger clone is only one base removed, so a read error is likely. Other DNA sequences of this sample code for an identical CDR3. V gene TRBV4-1 combines with J gene TRBJ1-4; possibly TRBD1 for D (6 bases). CDR1 is MGHRA and CDR2 is YSYEKL in the germline V gene. This CDR3 region has 15 residues. The CDR3 DNA reads as TGCGCCAGCAGTCAAGAGGGGGGACTAGTAGAAAAACTGTTTTTT. Its translation: CASSQEGGLVEKLFF.

This clone has a handful of counts. The V gene is TRBV7-2, the J gene TRBJ1-5; D ambiguous. The germline V gene encodes CDR1 SGHTA and CDR2 FQGNSA. Trimming stripped 6 bases from V and 1 base from J, with 10 bases between. The CDR3 covers 14 residues. DNA of the CDR3: TGTGCCAGCAGGCTAAGCGGGAGCAATCAGCCCCAGCATTTT. This gives the protein CASRLSGSNQPQHF.

The V call is TRBV5-6, the J call TRBJ2-1; D possibly corresponds to TRBD1 (6 bases). Trimming removed 4 bases from V and 6 bases from J, with 17 bases in between. The CDR3 extends over 15 amino acids. In germline, CDR1 is SGHDT, CDR2 YYEEEE. The CDR3 reads CASSRDTELSNEQFF. Here the CDR3 DNA reads TGTGCCAGCAGCCGGGACACCGAATTGTCCAATGAGCAGTTCTTC.

The chain is built from TRBV18 and TRBJ1-4, with TRBD1 identical over 9 bases. Trimming cost V 1 base and J 4 bases; bases outside gene matches: 7. The CDR3 runs 17 residues. The germline CDR1 and CDR2 sequences are KGHSH and LQKENI. The CDR3 nucleotides are TGTGCCAGCTCACCACAGTACAGGGGGCGTATTAATGAAAAACTGTTTTTT. It translates to CASSPQYRGRINEKLFF. Full variable domain (rest looked up from reference TRBV18 and TRBJ1-4): NAGVMQNPRHLVRRRGQEARLRCSPMKGHSHVYWYRQLPEEGLKFMVYLQKENIIDESGMPKERFSAEFPKEGPSILRIQQVVRGDSAAYFCASSPQYRGRINEKLFFGSGTQLSVL.

The chain employs TRBV7-2 and TRBJ1-1; weak D call: TRBD1 (6 bases). The ends were cut back, 5 bases at V and 1 base at J, with 11 bases in the middle. The CDR3 contains 14 residues. Germline CDR1 is SGHTA and CDR2 is FQGNSA. Written as DNA, the CDR3 is TGTGCCAGCAGCCCCCCCAGGGGGAACACTGAAGCTTTCTTT. Amino acids: CASSPPRGNTEAFF.

The rearrangement links TRBV6-6 to TRBJ1-1; TRBD1 is a possible D gene (6 bases). Germline V lookup: CDR1 MNHNY, CDR2 SVGAGI (reference sequence). Trimming removed 5 bases at V and 1 base at J, with 8 bases between. The CDR3 loop spans 13 amino acids. CDR3 sequence reads: CASSEGQNTEAFF. As DNA, the CDR3 is TGTGCCAGCAGTGAGGGACAGAACACTGAAGCTTTCTTT.

The chain recombines TRBV9 with TRBJ1-2; a possible D gene is TRBD1 (5 bases). Germline CDR1 reads SGDLS; CDR2 reads YYNGEE. This CDR3 contains 14 residues. The V end was cut by 4 bases, the J end by 5 bases, with 15 bases between. The CDR3 DNA reads as TGTGCCAGCAGCTCGGGGGGGGTTAGGTATGGCTACACCTTC. Translation gives CASSSGGVRYGYTF.

The sample holds one count of this clone. The chain uses TRBV6-4 and TRBJ2-3, with 14 bases aligning to TRBD2. In germline, CDR1 is MRHNA, CDR2 SNTAGT. V trimming: 8 bases; J trimming: 1 base; junction bases outside the gene matches: 14. The CDR3 totals 19 residues. CDR3 sequence: CASSPRRTSGGLGTDTQYF. The CDR3 DNA reads TGTGCCAGCTCCCCCCGGAGGACTAGCGGGGGGCTGGGCACAGATACGCAGTATTTT.